Presented here are 5 T cell receptor beta chains from one specimen sequenced in a study of blood T cell repertoires in COVID-19. TCRdb's copy holds only in-frame clones and misses some; the assay was immunoSEQ multiplex PCR. The data contain around 64,000 clones, 75% to 90% of them singletons. Sequenced input: peripheral blood. These receptors came from a man aged 45-65 years with active COVID-19.

The rearrangement links TRBV7-3 to TRBJ2-2, with TRBD2 identical over 8 bases. The germline V gene encodes CDR1 SGHTA and CDR2 FQGTGA. The CDR3 sequence is 16 residues long. V lost 1 base, J lost 7 bases, and 8 bases stayed unmatched. CDR3 DNA sequence: TGTGCCAGCAGCTTAATGGGAGCGGGAGCGATCGGGGAGCTGTTTTTT. Amino acids: CASSLMGAGAIGELFF.

The chain recombines TRBV19 with TRBJ1-3; D is possibly TRBD1 (5 bases). Per the germline V gene, CDR1 is LNHDA and CDR2 is SQIVND (reference sequence). The CDR3 is 14 amino acids. Trimming stripped 3 bases from V and 3 bases from J, with 9 bases between. CDR3 loop: CASSIQGNGNTIYF. Written as DNA, the CDR3 is TGTGCCAGTAGTATTCAGGGTAATGGAAACACCATATATTTT.

This chain joins TRBV19 and TRBJ2-5; 11 nucleotides line up with TRBD2. Germline CDR1 is LNHDA and CDR2 is SQIVND (reference sequence). The CDR3 loop spans 17 amino acids. The V gene end was trimmed by 5 bases and the J gene end by 2 bases; junction bases not matched to a gene: 10. CDR3 residues: CASSPYFSGRAQETQYF. CDR3 nucleotide sequence: TGTGCCAGTAGTCCCTATTTTAGCGGGAGGGCACAAGAGACCCAGTACTTC.

The chain combines TRBV6-1 with TRBJ2-1, with TRBD2 matching over 13 bases. Germline trimming cut 1 base from V and 6 bases from J; bases unmatched to any gene: 0. The CDR3 spans 15 residues. Germline assignment: CDR1 MNHNS and CDR2 SASEGT. CDR3 loop: CASSEGTSGSNEQFF. The DNA for the CDR3 is TGTGCCAGCAGTGAAGGGACTAGCGGGAGCAATGAGCAGTTCTTC.

The CDR3: CASRDRGPGYQPQHF. CDR3 DNA: TGTGCCAGCAGGGACAGGGGGCCCGGATATCAGCCCCAGCATTTT. V usage is TRBV28 and J usage is TRBJ1-5; 11 nucleotides match TRBD1. Trimming took 6 bases from V and 5 from J; bases not matched to a gene: 6. CDR1 MDHEN and CDR2 SYDVKM come from the germline V gene. This CDR3 contains 15 residues. The complete variable domain, with remaining parts taken from reference TRBV28 and TRBJ1-5, reads DVKVTQSSRYLVKRTGEKVFLECVQDMDHENMFWYRQDPGLGLRLIYFSYDVKMKEKGDIPEGYSVSREKKERFSLILESASTNQTSMYLCASRDRGPGYQPQHFGDGTRLSIL.